This T cell receptor (beta chain) was sequenced for a study of T-cell reconstitution after alpha-beta-depleted transplantation in children. Unique molecular identifiers were incorporated into the prepared TCRbeta library. TCRdb independently ran MiXCR on the PCR reads; one entry per CDR3 protein. The profile shows approximately 590,000 distinct CDR3 sequences, 10% to 13% of them singletons. V lost 7 bases to trimming and J lost 1 base; unmatched junction nucleotides: 13. The germline CDR1 and CDR2 sequences are MNHEY and SVGEGT. CDR3 length: 16 amino acids. This chain connects TRBV6-2 or TRBV6-3 to TRBJ2-7, with 7 bases that match TRBD1. The sample here was PBMCs from the stem cell graft donor, taken from the stem cell graft. This clonotype was obtained from a human donor who donated a stem cell graft to a child with acute myeloid leukemia. This CDR3 is CASTSSVPRGSYEQYF. The CDR3 region has the DNA TGTGCCAGCACCTCATCAGTGCCCAGGGGGTCCTACGAGCAGTACTTC.